The source of this TCR beta chain is a study of T cell responses to AZD1222 COVID-19 vaccine. CDR3 length: 18 residues. V lost 4 bases and J lost 5; bases outside the gene matches: 11. Germline lookup yields CDR1 LGHDT and CDR2 YNNKEL (reference sequence). Measured with immunoSEQ multiplex PCR; TCRdb has only the in-frame clones, and not every one. The sample shows about 110,000 clones, 70% to 90% of them seen only once. The sequence was obtained from an adult who received the AZD1222 COVID-19 vaccine. The gene calls are TRBV3-1 (or the pseudogene TRBV3-2) and TRBJ1-4; 12 positions agree with TRBD1. The source material was peripheral blood, sampled 28 days after the second AZD1222 dose. In nucleotides, the CDR3 is TGTGCCAGCAGCCTCGGGACAGGGGGCCGTAGAACGAATGAAAAACTGTTTTTT. The encoded protein is CASSLGTGGRRTNEKLFF.